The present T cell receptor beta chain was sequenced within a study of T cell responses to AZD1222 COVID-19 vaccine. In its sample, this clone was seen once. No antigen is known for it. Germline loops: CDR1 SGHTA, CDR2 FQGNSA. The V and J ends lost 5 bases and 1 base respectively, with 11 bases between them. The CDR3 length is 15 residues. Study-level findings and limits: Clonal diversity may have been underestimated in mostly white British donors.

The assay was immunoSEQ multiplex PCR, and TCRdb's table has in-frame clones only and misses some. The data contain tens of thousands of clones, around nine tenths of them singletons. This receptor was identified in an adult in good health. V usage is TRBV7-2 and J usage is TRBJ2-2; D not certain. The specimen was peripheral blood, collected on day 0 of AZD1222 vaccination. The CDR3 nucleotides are TGTGCCAGCAGCGGGATAATTCGGAACACCGGGGAGCTGTTTTTT. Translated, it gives CASSGIIRNTGELFF.